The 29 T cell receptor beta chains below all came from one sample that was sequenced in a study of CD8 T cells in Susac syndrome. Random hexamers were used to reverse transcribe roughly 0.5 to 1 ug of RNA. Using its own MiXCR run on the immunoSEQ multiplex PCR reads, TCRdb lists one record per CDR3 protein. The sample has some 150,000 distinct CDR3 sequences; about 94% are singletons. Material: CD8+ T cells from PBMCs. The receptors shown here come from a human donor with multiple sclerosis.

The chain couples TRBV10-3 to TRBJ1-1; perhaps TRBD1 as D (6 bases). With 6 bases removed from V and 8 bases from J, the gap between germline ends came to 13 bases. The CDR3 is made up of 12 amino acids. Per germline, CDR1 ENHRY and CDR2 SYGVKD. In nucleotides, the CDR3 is TGTGCCATCAGGAGGGACACCCAAGAAGCTTTCTTT. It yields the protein CAIRRDTQEAFF.

In DNA form, the CDR3 reads TGTGCCACCAGCAGTCACAATGAGCAGTTCTTC. This encodes CATSSHNEQFF. V and J are TRBV15 and TRBJ2-1; no firm D call. Germline lookup yields CDR1 LNHNV and CDR2 YYDKDF (reference sequence). The CDR3 runs to 11 residues. V was cut by 3 bases and J by 5 bases, with 2 bases left in between.

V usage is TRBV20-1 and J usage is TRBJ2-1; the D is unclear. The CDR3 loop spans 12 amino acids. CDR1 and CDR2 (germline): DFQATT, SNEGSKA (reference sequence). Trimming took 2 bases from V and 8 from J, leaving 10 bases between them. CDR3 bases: TGCAGTGCTAGACGCCCCTTCGATGAGCAGTTCTTC. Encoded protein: CSARRPFDEQFF.

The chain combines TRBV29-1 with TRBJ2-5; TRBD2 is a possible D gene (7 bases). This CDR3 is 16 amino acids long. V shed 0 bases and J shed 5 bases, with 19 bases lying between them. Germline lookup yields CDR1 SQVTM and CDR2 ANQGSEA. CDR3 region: CSVEEGGGGAHETQYF. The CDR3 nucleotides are TGCAGCGTTGAAGAGGGAGGAGGGGGGGCACATGAGACCCAGTACTTC. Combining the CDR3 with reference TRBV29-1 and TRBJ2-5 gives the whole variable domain SAVISQKPSRDICQRGTSLTIQCQVDSQVTMMFWYRQQPGQSLTLIATANQGSEATYESGFVIDKFPISRPNLTFSTLTVSNMSPEDSSIYLCSVEEGGGGAHETQYFGPGTRLLVL.

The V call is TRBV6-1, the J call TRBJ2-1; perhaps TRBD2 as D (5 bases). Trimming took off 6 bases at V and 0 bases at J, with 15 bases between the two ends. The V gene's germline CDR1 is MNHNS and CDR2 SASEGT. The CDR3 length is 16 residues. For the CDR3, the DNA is TGTGCCAGCAGCGAACTGGACGGACTCTCCTACAATGAGCAGTTCTTC. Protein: CASSELDGLSYNEQFF.

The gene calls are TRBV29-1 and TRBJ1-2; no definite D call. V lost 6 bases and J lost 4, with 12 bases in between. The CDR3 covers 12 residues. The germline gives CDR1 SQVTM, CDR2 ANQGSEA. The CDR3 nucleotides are TGCAGCGTGCCTAACAGACCCTATGGCTACACCTTC. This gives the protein CSVPNRPYGYTF.

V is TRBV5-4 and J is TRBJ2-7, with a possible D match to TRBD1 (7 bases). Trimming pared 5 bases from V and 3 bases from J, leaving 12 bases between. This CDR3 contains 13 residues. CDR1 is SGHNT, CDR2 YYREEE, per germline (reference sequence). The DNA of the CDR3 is TGTGCCAGCAGGGTGCAGGGGGGCTACGAGCAGTACTTC. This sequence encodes CASRVQGGYEQYF.

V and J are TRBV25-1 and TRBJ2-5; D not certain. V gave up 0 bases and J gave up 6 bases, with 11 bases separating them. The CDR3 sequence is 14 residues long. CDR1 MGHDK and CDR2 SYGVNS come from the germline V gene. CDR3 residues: CASSEYRATQTQYF. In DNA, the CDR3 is TGTGCCAGCAGTGAATATAGAGCGACGCAGACCCAGTACTTC.

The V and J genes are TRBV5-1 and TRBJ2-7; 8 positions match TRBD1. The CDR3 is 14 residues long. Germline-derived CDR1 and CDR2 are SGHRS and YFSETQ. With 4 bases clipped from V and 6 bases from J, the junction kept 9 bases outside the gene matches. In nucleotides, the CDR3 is TGCGCCAGCAGCCCTGTGGGGACAGGCATCGAGCAGTACTTC. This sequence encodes CASSPVGTGIEQYF.

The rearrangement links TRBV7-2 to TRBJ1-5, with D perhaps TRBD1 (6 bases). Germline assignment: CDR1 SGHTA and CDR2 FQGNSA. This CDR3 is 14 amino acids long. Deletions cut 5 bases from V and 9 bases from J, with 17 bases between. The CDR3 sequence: CASSQGTTVMPQHF. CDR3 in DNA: TGTGCCAGCAGCCAGGGGACGACGGTTATGCCCCAGCATTTT.

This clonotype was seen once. DNA for the CDR3: TGCAGCGCACTACAGGGTAGCACTGAAGCTTTCTTT. It translates to CSALQGSTEAFF. V gene TRBV29-1 combines with J gene TRBJ1-1; possibly TRBD1 for D (6 bases). V lost 7 bases, J lost 4 bases, and 13 bases lay in between. The length of the CDR3 is 12 residues. Germline CDR1 and CDR2: SQVTM and ANQGSEA.

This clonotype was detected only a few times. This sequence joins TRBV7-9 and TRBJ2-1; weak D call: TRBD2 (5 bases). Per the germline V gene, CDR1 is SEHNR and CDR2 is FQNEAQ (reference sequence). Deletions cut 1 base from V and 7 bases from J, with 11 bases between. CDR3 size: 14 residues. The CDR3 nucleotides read TGTGCCAGCAGCTTAGGGCGCGGCGGGAATGAGCAGTTCTTC. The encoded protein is CASSLGRGGNEQFF.

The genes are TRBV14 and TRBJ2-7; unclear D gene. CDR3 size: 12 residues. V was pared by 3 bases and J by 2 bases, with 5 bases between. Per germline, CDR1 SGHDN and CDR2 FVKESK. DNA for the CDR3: TGTGCCAGCAGCCAGGCGGCCTACGAGCAGTACTTC. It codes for CASSQAAYEQYF.

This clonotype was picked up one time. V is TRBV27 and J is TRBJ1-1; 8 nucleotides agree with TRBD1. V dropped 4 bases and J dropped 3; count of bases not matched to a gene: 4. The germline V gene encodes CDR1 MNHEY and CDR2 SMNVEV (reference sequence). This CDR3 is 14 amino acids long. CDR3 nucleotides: TGTGCCAGCAGTTCAGGGGGCCCCTACACTGAAGCTTTCTTT. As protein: CASSSGGPYTEAFF.

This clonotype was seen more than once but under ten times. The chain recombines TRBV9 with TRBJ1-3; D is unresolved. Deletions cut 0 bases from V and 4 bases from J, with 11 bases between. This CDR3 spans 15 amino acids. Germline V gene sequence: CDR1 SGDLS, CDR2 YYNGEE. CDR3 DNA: TGTGCCAGCAGCGTAGGCGGAGGGTCAGGAAACACCATATATTTT. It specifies CASSVGGGSGNTIYF.

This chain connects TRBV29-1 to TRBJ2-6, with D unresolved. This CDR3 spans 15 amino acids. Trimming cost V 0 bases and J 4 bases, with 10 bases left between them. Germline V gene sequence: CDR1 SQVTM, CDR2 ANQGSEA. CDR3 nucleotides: TGCAGCGTTGAAGAGGTCCAGCCCGGGGCCAACGTCCTGACTTTC. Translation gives CSVEEVQPGANVLTF.

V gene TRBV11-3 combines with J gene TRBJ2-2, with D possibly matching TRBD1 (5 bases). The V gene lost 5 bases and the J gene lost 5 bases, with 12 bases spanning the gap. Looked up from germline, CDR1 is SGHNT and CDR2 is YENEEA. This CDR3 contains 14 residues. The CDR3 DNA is TGTGCCAGCAGCCCCCACAGGAAAACCGGGGAGCTGTTTTTT. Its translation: CASSPHRKTGELFF.

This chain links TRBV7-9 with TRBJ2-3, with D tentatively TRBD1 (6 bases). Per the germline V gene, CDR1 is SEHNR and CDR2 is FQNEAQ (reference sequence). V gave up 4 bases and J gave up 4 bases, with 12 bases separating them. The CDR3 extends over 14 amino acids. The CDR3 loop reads CASSWGLGSDTQYF. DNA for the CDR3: TGTGCCAGCAGCTGGGGGCTAGGCTCAGATACGCAGTATTTT.

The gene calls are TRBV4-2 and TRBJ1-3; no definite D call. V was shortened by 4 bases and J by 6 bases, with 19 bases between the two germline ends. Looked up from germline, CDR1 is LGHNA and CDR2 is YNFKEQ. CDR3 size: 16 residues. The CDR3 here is CASSLLGEGRENTIYF. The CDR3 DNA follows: TGTGCCAGCAGCCTCCTGGGTGAGGGCCGAGAAAACACCATATATTTT.

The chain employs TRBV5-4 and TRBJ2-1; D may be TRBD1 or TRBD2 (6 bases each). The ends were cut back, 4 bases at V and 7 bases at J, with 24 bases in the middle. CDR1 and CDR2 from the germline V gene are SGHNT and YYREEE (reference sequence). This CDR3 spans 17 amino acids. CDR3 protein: CASSQSSGAGTYNEQFF. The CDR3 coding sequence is TGTGCCAGCAGCCAGTCGTCGGGGGCGGGGACTTATAATGAGCAGTTCTTC. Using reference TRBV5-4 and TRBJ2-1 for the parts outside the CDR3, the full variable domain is ETGVTQSPTHLIKTRGQQVTLRCSSQSGHNTVSWYQQALGQGPQFIFQYYREEENGRGNFPPRFSGLQFPNYSSELNVNALELDDSALYLCASSQSSGAGTYNEQFFGPGTRLTVL.

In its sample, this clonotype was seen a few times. The CDR3 here is CASSQGADEQYF. The CDR3 region has the DNA TGTGCCAGCAGCCAAGGGGCCGACGAGCAGTACTTC. The genes are TRBV4-2 and TRBJ2-7; D not certain. V lost 1 base and J lost 5, with 6 bases in between. Germline V gene lookup returns CDR1 LGHNA and CDR2 YNFKEQ. This CDR3 comprises 12 residues.

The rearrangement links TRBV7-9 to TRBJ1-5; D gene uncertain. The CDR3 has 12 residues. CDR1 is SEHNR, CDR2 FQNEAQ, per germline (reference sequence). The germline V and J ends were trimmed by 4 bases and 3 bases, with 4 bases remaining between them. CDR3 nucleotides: TGTGCCAGCAGCTACGACAATCAGCCCCAGCATTTT. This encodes CASSYDNQPQHF.

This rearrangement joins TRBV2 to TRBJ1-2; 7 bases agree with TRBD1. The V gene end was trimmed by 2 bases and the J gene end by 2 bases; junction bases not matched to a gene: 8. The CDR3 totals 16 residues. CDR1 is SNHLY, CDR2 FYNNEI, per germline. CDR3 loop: CASSEWGDRANYGYTF. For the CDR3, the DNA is TGTGCCAGCAGTGAATGGGGGGACAGAGCGAACTATGGCTACACCTTC.

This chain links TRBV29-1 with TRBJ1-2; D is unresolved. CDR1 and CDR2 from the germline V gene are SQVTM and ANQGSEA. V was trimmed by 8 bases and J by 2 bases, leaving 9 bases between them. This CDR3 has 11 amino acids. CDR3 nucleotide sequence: TGCAGCCACCAATCGAACTATGGCTACACCTTC. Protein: CSHQSNYGYTF.

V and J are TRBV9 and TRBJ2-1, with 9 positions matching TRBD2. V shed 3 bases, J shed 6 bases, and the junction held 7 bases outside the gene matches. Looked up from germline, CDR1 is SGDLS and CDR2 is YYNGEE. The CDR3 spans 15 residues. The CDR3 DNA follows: TGTGCCAGCAGCGGGACGGGGACTAGCATCAATGAGCAGTTCTTC. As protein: CASSGTGTSINEQFF.

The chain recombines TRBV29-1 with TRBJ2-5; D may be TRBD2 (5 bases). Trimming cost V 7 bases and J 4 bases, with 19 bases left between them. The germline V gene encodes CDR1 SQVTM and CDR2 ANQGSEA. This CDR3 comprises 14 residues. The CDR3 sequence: CSAVFGLARETQYF. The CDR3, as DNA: TGCAGCGCTGTATTCGGGCTAGCAAGAGAGACCCAGTACTTC.

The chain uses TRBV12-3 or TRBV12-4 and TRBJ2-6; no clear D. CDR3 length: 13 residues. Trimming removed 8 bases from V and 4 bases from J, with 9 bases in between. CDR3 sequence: CASPIVGANVLTF. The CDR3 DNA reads TGTGCCAGCCCCATTGTGGGGGCCAACGTCCTGACTTTC.

The CDR3 bases are TGTGCCAGCAGTACAAGGACAGGGAATGAGCAGTTCTTC. Translation: CASSTRTGNEQFF. The rearrangement links TRBV27 to TRBJ2-1, with 8 bases fitting TRBD1. Germline V lookup: CDR1 MNHEY, CDR2 SMNVEV (reference sequence). The V segment lost 5 bases and the J segment 7 bases; nucleotides outside the gene matches: 4. This CDR3 is built from 13 residues.

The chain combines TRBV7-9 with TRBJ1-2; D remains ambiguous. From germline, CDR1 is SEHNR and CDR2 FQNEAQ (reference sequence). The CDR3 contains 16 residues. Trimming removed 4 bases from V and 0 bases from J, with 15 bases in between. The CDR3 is CASSSRRSTPNYGYTF. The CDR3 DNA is TGTGCCAGCAGCTCCCGACGGTCTACCCCTAACTATGGCTACACCTTC.